This is a list of T cell receptor beta chains from one sample in a study of PD-1 blockade in classical Hodgkin lymphoma. Here immunoSEQ multiplex PCR was the method, and the copy in TCRdb shows in-frame clones only, minus some. This table has 95,000 to 100,000 clones, roughly 91% appearing once. The material was peripheral blood mononuclear cells (PBMCs), obtained before the second cycle of nivolumab. The receptors were sampled from a human donor with classical Hodgkin lymphoma. Each CDR3 is given with its conserved first and last residue. The order of the fields is clone size, V gene, J gene, D gene, CDR3 protein, CDR3 DNA. The D gene is left open where the match is weak. Size is omitted from some rows. Given values are once, few, many or a class for expanded clones.

once	TRBV10-3	TRBJ1-2	NA	CAISLLGGEYDGYTF	TGTGCCATCAGTCTTCTGGGAGGGGAGTATGACGGCTACACCTTC
NA	TRBV13	TRBJ1-6	TRBD1	CASSSTGFATLHSYNSPLHF	TGTGCCAGCAGCTCGACAGGGTTTGCCACCCTCCACTCCTATAATTCACCCCTCCACTTT
NA	TRBV7-2	TRBJ2-7	NA	CASSLNYEQYF	TGTGCCAGCAGCTTGAACTACGAGCAGTACTTC
NA	TRBV13	TRBJ1-5	TRBD1	CASSLAGVTGGRNQPQHF	TGTGCCAGCAGCTTAGCTGGGGTAACAGGGGGACGCAATCAGCCCCAGCATTTT
few	TRBV29-1	TRBJ1-1	NA	CSVTGMTEAFF	TGCAGCGTAACAGGGATGACTGAAGCTTTCTTT
few	TRBV11-3	TRBJ1-1	NA	CASRGYRDEVTEAFF	TGTGCCAGCAGGGGATACAGGGACGAGGTCACTGAAGCTTTCTTT
NA	TRBV30	TRBJ2-7	NA	CAWSGTNSYEQYF	TGTGCCTGGAGTGGGACAAACTCCTACGAGCAGTACTTC
NA	TRBV27	TRBJ1-2	NA	CASSLRLANYGYTF	TGTGCCAGCAGCCTAAGATTGGCTAACTATGGCTACACCTTC
NA	TRBV7-9	TRBJ1-5	NA	CASSLAGGDQPQHF	TGTGCCAGCAGCTTAGCGGGAGGGGATCAGCCCCAGCATTTT
NA	TRBV4-1	TRBJ2-5	NA	CASSQERGGVQETQYF	TGCGCCAGCAGCCAAGAAAGAGGCGGGGTACAAGAGACCCAGTACTTC
NA	TRBV7-6	TRBJ1-1	NA	CASRTPWEGEDTEAFF	TGTGCCAGCAGGACCCCCTGGGAGGGAGAGGACACTGAAGCTTTCTTT
NA	TRBV5-8	TRBJ2-6	NA	CASTPPWGAGANVLTF	TGTGCCAGCACTCCCCCGTGGGGGGCAGGGGCCAACGTCCTGACTTTC
few	TRBV11-3	TRBJ1-1	NA	CASSLGRGTEAFF	TGTGCCAGCAGCTTAGGACGGGGCACTGAAGCTTTCTTT
NA	TRBV30	TRBJ2-1	NA	CAWSVSGASSYNEQFF	TGTGCCTGGAGTGTGTCGGGGGCCAGCTCCTACAATGAGCAGTTCTTC
NA	TRBV30	TRBJ1-2	TRBD1	CAWSVRGAGGGYTF	TGTGCCTGGAGTGTAAGGGGGGCAGGGGGTGGCTACACCTTC
NA	TRBV19	TRBJ1-1	NA	CASSIDGPEAFF	TGTGCCAGTAGTATAGACGGACCAGAAGCTTTCTTT
NA	TRBV6-5	TRBJ2-7	NA	CASSYSPGPYEQYF	TGTGCCAGCAGTTACTCGCCAGGGCCCTACGAGCAGTACTTC
NA	TRBV10-1	TRBJ1-4	NA	CASSESSAGVNEKLFF	TGCGCCAGCAGTGAGTCGTCGGCAGGGGTTAACGAAAAACTGTTTTTT
once	TRBV19	TRBJ2-2	NA	CASSSGVYGELFF	TGTGCCAGTAGTAGCGGGGTGTACGGGGAGCTGTTTTTT
NA	TRBV18	TRBJ2-5	TRBD2	CASSPPSGETQYF	TGTGCCAGCTCACCACCTAGCGGGGAGACCCAGTACTTC
NA	TRBV30	TRBJ2-7	NA	CAWTSPDYEQYF	TGTGCCTGGACCTCTCCGGACTACGAGCAGTACTTC